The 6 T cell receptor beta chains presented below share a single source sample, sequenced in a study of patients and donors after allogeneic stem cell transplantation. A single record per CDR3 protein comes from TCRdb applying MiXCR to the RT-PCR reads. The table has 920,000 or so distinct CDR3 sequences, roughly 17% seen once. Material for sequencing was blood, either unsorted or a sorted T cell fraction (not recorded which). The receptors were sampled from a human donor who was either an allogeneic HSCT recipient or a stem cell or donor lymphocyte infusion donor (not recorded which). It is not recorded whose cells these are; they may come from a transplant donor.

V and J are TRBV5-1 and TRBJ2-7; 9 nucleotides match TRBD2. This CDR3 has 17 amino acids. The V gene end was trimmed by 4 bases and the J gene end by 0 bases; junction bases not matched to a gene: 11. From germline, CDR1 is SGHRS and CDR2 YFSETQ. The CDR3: CASSVPKSGGFSYEQYF. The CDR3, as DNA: TGCGCCAGCAGCGTACCGAAAAGCGGGGGGTTCTCCTACGAGCAGTACTTC.

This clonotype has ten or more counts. CDR3 sequence reads: CASSLAGSTEAFF. Written as DNA, the CDR3 is TGCGCCAGCAGCTTGGCAGGGAGCACTGAAGCTTTCTTT. The chain couples TRBV5-1 to TRBJ1-1; maybe TRBD1 (5 bases). Trimming removed 0 bases from V and 4 bases from J, with 7 bases in between. Germline loops: CDR1 SGHRS, CDR2 YFSETQ. The CDR3 runs to 13 residues.

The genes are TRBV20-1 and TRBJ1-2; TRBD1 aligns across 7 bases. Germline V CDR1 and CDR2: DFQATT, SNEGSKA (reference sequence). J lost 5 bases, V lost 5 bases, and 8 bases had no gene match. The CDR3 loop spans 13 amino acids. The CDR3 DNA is TGCAGTGCTGCGGGACAGATCGTATATGGCTACACCTTC. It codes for CSAAGQIVYGYTF.

CDR3 residues: CASSLRVAGTEAFF. The CDR3 DNA is TGCGCCAGCAGCCTCAGGGTGGCCGGCACTGAAGCTTTCTTT. The chain combines TRBV5-1 with TRBJ1-1; possibly TRBD1 for D (5 bases). This CDR3 region has 14 residues. Trimming pared 4 bases from V and 4 bases from J, leaving 14 bases between. CDR1 is SGHRS, CDR2 YFSETQ, per germline. The whole variable domain, remainder taken from reference TRBV5-1 and TRBJ1-1, is KAGVTQTPRYLIKTRGQQVTLSCSPISGHRSVSWYQQTPGQGLQFLFEYFSETQRNKGNFPGRFSGRQFSNSRSEMNVSTLELGDSALYLCASSLRVAGTEAFFGQGTRLTVV.

The CDR3 is CSASIREVGNQPQHF. DNA for the CDR3: TGCAGTGCTAGCATTAGGGAGGTCGGCAATCAGCCCCAGCATTTT. The chain couples TRBV20-1 to TRBJ1-5, with D unresolved. The V and J ends lost 3 bases and 2 bases respectively, with 14 bases between them. The CDR3 runs 15 residues. Germline V gives CDR1 DFQATT, CDR2 SNEGSKA (reference sequence).

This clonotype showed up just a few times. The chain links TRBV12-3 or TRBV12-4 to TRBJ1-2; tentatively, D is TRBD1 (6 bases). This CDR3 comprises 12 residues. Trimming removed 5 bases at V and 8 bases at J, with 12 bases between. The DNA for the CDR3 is TGTGCCAGCAGTCAGGGGTTTAGGGGCTACACCTTC. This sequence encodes CASSQGFRGYTF.